The rows below give T cell receptor beta chains drawn from one sample of a study of blood T cell repertoires in COVID-19. Here immunoSEQ multiplex PCR was the method, and the copy in TCRdb shows in-frame clones only, minus some. Altogether about 80,000 clones are present, 78% being singletons, with the ten largest covering approximately 15%. The sample consisted of peripheral blood. Receptors originate from a human donor in a cohort sampled during active COVID-19. The CDR3 runs from the conserved cysteine through the conserved F or W.

v_call,cdr3_aa
TRBV7-2,CASRTGLGGTGELFF
TRBV27,CASRPIGGNQPQHF
TRBV7-9,CASSYRDRDPNSGNTIYF
TRBV4-1,CASSQPSRGKGHGYTF
TRBV3-1/TRBV3-2,CASGNRGSPTYEQYF
TRBV28,CASSLTQGNSPLHF
TRBV6-2/TRBV6-3,CASSLSDRGYAEAFF
TRBV9,CASSAVGNTIYF
TRBV6-5,CASSLLRRLASIQYF
TRBV4-1,CASSQVEGTNYGYTF
TRBV19,CASSLGNTQYF
TRBV27,CASSLTTGVGSPLHF
TRBV7-2,CASSQATVAKNIQYF
TRBV2,CASSEWRSSGNTIYF
TRBV19,CASSAGQGAAEETQYF
TRBV5-1,CASSLGGYNEQFF
TRBV3-1/TRBV3-2,CASSQDGGTGVGAFF
TRBV19,CASSTPGTSAYEQYF
TRBV5-1,CASSLAFGVNSPLHF
TRBV10-3,CAIRGLAGDNEQFF